This TCR beta chain was captured in a study of shared clonotypes between healthy human individuals. Produced via immunoSEQ multiplex PCR; TCRdb's table is partial and in-frame only. Of approximately 1,500,000 clones in the sample, over 95% were seen once. CDR1 and CDR2 (germline): SQVTM, ANQGSEA. The CDR3 has 10 amino acids. Trimming removed 6 bases from V and 2 bases from J, with 4 bases in between. This clone was seen a handful of times. This receptor was obtained from a man younger than 45 in good health. The V gene is TRBV29-1, the J gene TRBJ2-5; D gene ambiguous. The sequencing input was naive CD4+ T cells sorted from blood. The subset is: CD45RA+ positively selected. The CDR3 spells CSVKQETQYF. The CDR3, as DNA: TGCAGCGTGAAACAAGAGACCCAGTACTTC.